This TCR beta chain comes out of a study of tumor and adjacent non-tumor tissue in lung cancer. The template was RNA from unsorted bulk tissue. The normal lung tissue was taken more than 3 cm from the tumor edge. The CDR3 contains 14 residues. Per the germline V gene, CDR1 is MGHRA and CDR2 is YSYEKL. Three rounds of nested PCR, following a modified ARM-PCR protocol, produced the TCRbeta library. One entry per CDR3 protein results from TCRdb running MiXCR on the multiplex PCR reads. The table has tens of thousands of distinct CDR3 sequences, about 70% seen once; the top ten hold around 25%. The chain employs TRBV4-1 and TRBJ2-7; D is perhaps TRBD1 (7 bases). The sequence came from a woman between 55 and 75 years old with non-small cell lung cancer. The material sequenced was distant non-tumor lung tissue. CDR3 nucleotide sequence: TGCACTAGCAGCCAAGACAGGGTTTGGTACGAGCAGTACTTC. Its protein is CTSSQDRVWYEQYF.